Below are 9 T cell receptor beta chains sequenced from a single sample in a study of T cells in Graves' hyperthyroidism and ophthalmopathy. Amplified regions were TCR beta CDR3 sequences from RNA transcripts. The HTBI primer set was used in a first-round RT-PCR of the TCR CDR3. MiXCR, applied by TCRdb to the multiplex PCR reads, yields one record per CDR3 protein. The sample carries 480,000 or so distinct CDR3 sequences, around 43% recorded once. Sequencing used peripheral blood or thyroid tissue (not recorded which). The receptors stem from an adult woman with Graves' disease, either hyperthyroidism or ophthalmopathy (not recorded which).

This clonotype was seen more than once but under ten times. The rearrangement joins TRBV28 to TRBJ2-2; 9 nucleotides align to TRBD2. CDR3 size: 15 residues. With 6 bases clipped from V and 5 bases from J, the junction kept 7 bases outside the gene matches. Germline CDR1 reads MDHEN; CDR2 reads SYDVKM. The CDR3 protein is CASRSTSGPTGELFF. The CDR3 DNA sequence: TGTGCCAGCAGGTCAACTAGCGGGCCTACCGGGGAGCTGTTTTTT.

This clonotype was seen repeatedly, ten times or more. The V and J genes are TRBV2 and TRBJ1-5, with D unclear. The CDR3 loop spans 14 amino acids. CDR1 SNHLY and CDR2 FYNNEI come from the germline V gene. The ends were cut back, 0 bases at V and 4 bases at J, with 7 bases in the middle. This CDR3 reads CASSEALGNQPQHF. CDR3 in DNA: TGTGCCAGCAGTGAAGCGCTTGGGAATCAGCCCCAGCATTTT.

Written as DNA, the CDR3 is TGTGCCAGCAGTGAACCCCGGACTAGCGGGTATAGCACAGATACGCAGTATTTT. Its translation: CASSEPRTSGYSTDTQYF. V is TRBV2 and J is TRBJ2-3; 11 nucleotides agree with TRBD2. The length of the CDR3 is 18 residues. Per the germline V gene, CDR1 is SNHLY and CDR2 is FYNNEI. The V gene end was trimmed by 2 bases and the J gene end by 0 bases; junction bases not matched to a gene: 7.

The V gene is TRBV29-1, the J gene TRBJ1-2, with D possibly matching TRBD1 (6 bases). This CDR3 spans 15 amino acids. CDR1 and CDR2 (germline): SQVTM, ANQGSEA. Trimming took off 6 bases at V and 0 bases at J, with 17 bases between the two ends. CDR3 DNA: TGCAGCGTGCTAGGGGGGTCGGAGGCTAACTATGGCTACACCTTC. Translating gives CSVLGGSEANYGYTF. Drawing the rest from reference TRBV29-1 and TRBJ1-2, the complete variable domain is SAVISQKPSRDICQRGTSLTIQCQVDSQVTMMFWYRQQPGQSLTLIATANQGSEATYESGFVIDKFPISRPNLTFSTLTVSNMSPEDSSIYLCSVLGGSEANYGYTFGSGTRLTVV.

This chain links TRBV7-2 with TRBJ2-5, with 9 bases fitting TRBD1. V lost 5 bases and J lost 7; bases outside the gene matches: 2. Germline CDR1 and CDR2: SGHTA and FQGNSA. The CDR3 is made up of 12 amino acids. The CDR3 region is CASSQGQGTQYF. The CDR3, as DNA: TGTGCCAGCAGCCAGGGACAGGGGACCCAGTACTTC.

The chain couples TRBV12-3 or TRBV12-4 to TRBJ1-1, with 9 bases aligning to TRBD1. V was clipped by 7 bases and J by 1 base; unmatched bases: 4. The CDR3 extends over 14 amino acids. This CDR3 is CASTRTGANTEAFF. The CDR3 region has the DNA TGTGCCAGCACCCGGACAGGGGCGAACACTGAAGCTTTCTTT.

In its sample, this clonotype was seen many times. The chain is built from TRBV12-3 or TRBV12-4 and TRBJ2-5, with a weak D call TRBD2 (6 bases). Trimming took off 10 bases at V and 5 bases at J, with 17 bases between the two ends. The CDR3 covers 13 residues. The CDR3 is CATKLAGVETQYF. The CDR3, as DNA: TGTGCCACCAAACTAGCAGGAGTGGAGACCCAGTACTTC.

This clonotype was seen repeatedly, ten times or more. The chain employs TRBV20-1 and TRBJ2-5; a weak D match, TRBD1 (6 bases). Germline V gene sequence: CDR1 DFQATT, CDR2 SNEGSKA (reference sequence). CDR3 length: 14 amino acids. Deletions cut 6 bases from V and 1 base from J, with 15 bases between. CDR3 sequence reads: CSATGWESQETQYF. CDR3 in DNA: TGCAGTGCCACAGGGTGGGAGAGCCAAGAGACCCAGTACTTC.

The rearrangement uses TRBV4-1 and TRBJ2-7, with D perhaps matching TRBD2 (7 bases). Trimming took 3 bases from V and 4 from J, leaving 16 bases between them. The CDR3 loop spans 15 amino acids. CDR1 and CDR2 (germline): MGHRA, YSYEKL. For the CDR3, the DNA is TGCGCCAGCAGCCAGAGGGCGGGGGCACAGTACGAGCAGTACTTC. It translates to CASSQRAGAQYEQYF.